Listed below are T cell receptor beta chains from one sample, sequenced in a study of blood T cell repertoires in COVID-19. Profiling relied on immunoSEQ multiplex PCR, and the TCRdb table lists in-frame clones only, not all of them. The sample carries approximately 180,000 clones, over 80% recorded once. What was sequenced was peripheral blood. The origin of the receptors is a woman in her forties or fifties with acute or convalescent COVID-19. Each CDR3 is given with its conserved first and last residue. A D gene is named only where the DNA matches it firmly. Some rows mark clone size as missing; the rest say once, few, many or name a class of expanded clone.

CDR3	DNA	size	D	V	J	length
CASSEFTGVAGNTIYF	TGTGCCAGCAGCGAATTTACAGGGGTCGCTGGAAACACCATATATTTT	-	TRBD1	TRBV14	TRBJ1-3	16
CASRGTGGGKQPQHF	TGTGCCAGTAGAGGGACAGGGGGAGGAAAACAGCCCCAGCATTTT	-	TRBD1	TRBV19	TRBJ1-5	15
CASSRKLTELFYGYTF	TGTGCCAGCTCAAGGAAGTTGACGGAGCTGTTCTATGGCTACACCTTC	-	-	TRBV19	TRBJ1-2	16
CASSHGHLGSYEQYF	TGTGCCAGCAGCCACGGACATCTAGGATCCTACGAGCAGTACTTC	-	-	TRBV7-6	TRBJ2-7	15
CASSLSGKNTGELFF	TGCGCCAGCAGCTTGTCGGGGAAGAACACCGGGGAGCTGTTTTTT	-	-	TRBV5-1	TRBJ2-2	15
CASSQDSAGRRTQYF	TGTGCCAGCAGCCAAGATTCAGCGGGGCGGAGGACGCAGTATTTT	-	TRBD2	TRBV3-1/TRBV3-2	TRBJ2-3	15
CASSQGTGGGNIQYF	TGTGCCAGCAGCCAGGGGACAGGTGGGGGAAACATTCAGTACTTC	-	TRBD1	TRBV14	TRBJ2-4	15
CASSGGEAFF	TGTGCCAGCTCGGGGGGGGAAGCTTTCTTT	once	-	TRBV11-3	TRBJ1-1	10
CASSLNRESSLHF	TGTGCCAGCAGTTTAAACAGGGAGTCGTCCCTCCACTTT	-	-	TRBV27	TRBJ1-6	13
CASSPDGTGNYGYTF	TGTGCCAGTAGTCCCGACGGGACAGGGAACTATGGCTACACCTTC	-	TRBD1	TRBV19	TRBJ1-2	15
CATSGMWDTEAFF	TGTGCCACCTCAGGGATGTGGGACACTGAAGCTTTCTTT	-	-	TRBV10-3	TRBJ1-1	13
CASSLANQGNTEAFF	TGTGCCAGCAGCTTAGCTAATCAGGGGAACACTGAAGCTTTCTTT	-	-	TRBV7-6	TRBJ1-1	15
CASSLATGNTEAFF	TGTGCCAGCAGTTTAGCTACAGGGAACACTGAAGCTTTCTTT	-	-	TRBV7-2	TRBJ1-1	14
CASFSRGAGELFF	TGTGCCAGCTTTTCCCGCGGGGCCGGGGAGCTGTTTTTT	once	-	TRBV12-3/TRBV12-4	TRBJ2-2	13
CASSGQGSAASSGNTIYF	TGTGCCAGTAGCGGACAGGGGTCCGCAGCTAGCTCTGGAAACACCATATATTTT	-	TRBD1	TRBV19	TRBJ1-3	18
CAWSGQTDEAFF	TGTGCCTGGAGTGGACAAACCGATGAAGCTTTCTTT	-	-	TRBV30	TRBJ1-1	12
CTTIRQGGTEAFF	TGCACCACTATCCGACAGGGGGGTACTGAAGCTTTCTTT	-	TRBD1	TRBV29-1	TRBJ1-1	13
CASSQAGSSFTDTQYF	TGCGCCAGCAGCCAAGCGGGGAGTAGTTTCACAGATACGCAGTATTTT	-	-	TRBV4-3	TRBJ2-3	16
CASSARQINEKLFF	TGTGCCAGCAGTGCGAGGCAGATTAATGAAAAACTGTTTTTT	-	-	TRBV2	TRBJ1-4	14
CASSSGQISYGYTF	TGTGCCAGCTCATCGGGACAGATTTCATATGGCTACACCTTC	once	TRBD1	TRBV18	TRBJ1-2	14
CASSPNRGDFNEQFF	TGTGCCAGCTCACCAAACAGGGGCGATTTTAATGAGCAGTTCTTC	-	TRBD1	TRBV18	TRBJ2-1	15
CASSSRWQGGMHTEAFF	TGTGCCAGCAGCTCCCGGTGGCAGGGAGGTATGCACACTGAAGCTTTCTTT	-	-	TRBV11-3	TRBJ1-1	17
CASSLSTGGYETQYF	TGTGCCAGCAGCTTATCGACAGGGGGGTACGAGACCCAGTACTTC	-	TRBD1	TRBV11-2	TRBJ2-5	15
CASRKTGGPSNEQFF	TGTGCCAGCAGGAAGACGGGGGGGCCCTCGAATGAGCAGTTCTTC	-	TRBD2	TRBV25-1	TRBJ2-1	15
CASTGDRGFTGELFF	TGTGCCAGCACCGGTGACAGGGGGTTCACCGGGGAGCTGTTTTTT	-	TRBD1	TRBV6-6	TRBJ2-2	15
CATSDFRGKLFF	TGTGCCACCAGTGATTTCAGGGGGAAACTGTTTTTT	-	TRBD1	TRBV24-1	TRBJ1-4	12
CASSFQGQETQYF	TGTGCCAGCAGCTTCCAGGGCCAAGAGACCCAGTACTTC	many	-	TRBV5-5	TRBJ2-5	13
CASSSEGQGIDEQYF	TGCGCCAGCAGCTCCGAGGGACAGGGTATCGACGAGCAGTACTTC	once	TRBD1	TRBV5-1	TRBJ2-7	15
CASRDTTNYGYTF	TGTGCCAGCCGGGACACAACTAACTATGGCTACACCTTC	-	-	TRBV6-5	TRBJ1-2	13
CASTQGGRLVNEKLFF	TGTGCCAGCACCCAGGGAGGGAGGTTGGTTAATGAAAAACTGTTTTTT	-	-	TRBV5-4	TRBJ1-4	16
CASSGGLAGETQYF	TGTGCCAGCAGCGGGGGACTAGCGGGAGAGACCCAGTACTTC	-	TRBD2	TRBV5-6	TRBJ2-5	14
CASSQTDRGVDGYTF	TGTGCCAGCAGCCAAACGGACAGGGGTGTCGATGGCTACACCTTC	-	TRBD1	TRBV7-9	TRBJ1-2	15
CASRPSAGHYGYTF	TGTGCCAGCAGACCATCGGCAGGTCACTATGGCTACACCTTC	-	-	TRBV6-5	TRBJ1-2	14
CASRNRGRTEAFF	TGTGCCAGCAGAAACAGGGGTCGTACTGAAGCTTTCTTT	-	TRBD1	TRBV12-3/TRBV12-4	TRBJ1-1	13
CASSPQAGSGELFF	TGTGCCAGCTCACCTCAGGCTGGTTCCGGGGAGCTGTTTTTT	once	-	TRBV18	TRBJ2-2	14
CASSLIGGNQPQHF	TGTGCCAGCAGCCTTATCGGGGGCAATCAGCCCCAGCATTTT	-	-	TRBV6-5	TRBJ1-5	14
CASSRDYYEQYF	TGTGCCAGCAGCCGGGACTACTACGAGCAGTACTTC	-	TRBD2	TRBV11-2	TRBJ2-7	12
CASTYDRGRQPQHF	TGTGCCAGCACCTACGACAGGGGGCGGCAGCCCCAGCATTTT	-	TRBD1	TRBV6-5	TRBJ1-5	14
CAIRAISTDTQYF	TGTGCCATCAGAGCGATCAGCACAGATACGCAGTATTTT	-	-	TRBV10-3	TRBJ2-3	13
CASSLGGAGANVLTF	TGTGCCAGCAGCTTAGGGGGAGCTGGGGCCAACGTCCTGACTTTC	-	-	TRBV7-2	TRBJ2-6	15
CASSYSGQGIVEQYF	TGTGCCAGCAGTTACTCGGGACAGGGGATCGTCGAGCAGTACTTC	-	TRBD1	TRBV6-6	TRBJ2-7	15
CASSLRGGRVNSPLHF	TGTGCCAGCAGCTTGCGGGGGGGGCGTGTGAATTCACCCCTCCACTTT	-	-	TRBV11-3	TRBJ1-6	16